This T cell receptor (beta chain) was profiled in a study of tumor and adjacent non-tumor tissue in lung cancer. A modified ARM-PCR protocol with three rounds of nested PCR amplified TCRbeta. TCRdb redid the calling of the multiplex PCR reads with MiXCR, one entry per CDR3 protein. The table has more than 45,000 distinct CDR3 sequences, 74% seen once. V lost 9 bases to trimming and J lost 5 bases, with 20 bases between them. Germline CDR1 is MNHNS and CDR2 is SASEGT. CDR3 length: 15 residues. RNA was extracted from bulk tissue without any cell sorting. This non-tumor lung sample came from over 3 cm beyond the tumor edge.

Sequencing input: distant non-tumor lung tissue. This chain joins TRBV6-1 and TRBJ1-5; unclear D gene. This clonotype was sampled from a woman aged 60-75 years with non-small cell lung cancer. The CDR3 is CASAVSATEYQPQHF. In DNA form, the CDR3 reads TGTGCCAGTGCGGTATCCGCGACCGAATATCAGCCCCAGCATTTT.